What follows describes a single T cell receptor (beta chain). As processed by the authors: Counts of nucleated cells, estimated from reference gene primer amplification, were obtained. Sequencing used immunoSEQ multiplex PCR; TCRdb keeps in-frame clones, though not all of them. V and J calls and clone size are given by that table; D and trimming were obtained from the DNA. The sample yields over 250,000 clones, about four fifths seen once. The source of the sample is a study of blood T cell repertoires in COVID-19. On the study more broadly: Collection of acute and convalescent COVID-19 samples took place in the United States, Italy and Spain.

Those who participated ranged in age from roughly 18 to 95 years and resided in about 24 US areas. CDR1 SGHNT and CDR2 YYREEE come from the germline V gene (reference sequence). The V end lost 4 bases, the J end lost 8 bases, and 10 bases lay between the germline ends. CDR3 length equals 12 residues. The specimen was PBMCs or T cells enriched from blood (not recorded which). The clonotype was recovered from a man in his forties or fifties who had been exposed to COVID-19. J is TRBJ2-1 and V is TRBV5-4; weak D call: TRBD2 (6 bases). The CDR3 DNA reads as TGTGCCAGCAGCCGGGGACTTCATGAGCAGTTCTTC. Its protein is CASSRGLHEQFF.